Presented here are 14 T cell receptor beta chains from one specimen sequenced in a study of CD8 T cells in Susac syndrome. RNA was extracted with the RNeasy kit, and a quantity of roughly 0.5 to 1 ug was reverse transcribed using random hexamers. TCRdb re-called the immunoSEQ multiplex PCR reads with MiXCR, one entry per CDR3 protein. Of about 83,000 distinct CDR3 sequences in the sample, approximately 96% are singletons; the top ten hold about 0.39%. Sequenced material: CD8+ T cells from PBMCs. Receptors originate from a human donor with Susac syndrome.

The J gene is TRBJ2-1, the V gene TRBV20-1, with D tentatively TRBD2 (6 bases). V lost 5 bases and J lost 0, with 11 bases in between. The CDR3 totals 14 residues. Germline V gene lookup returns CDR1 DFQATT and CDR2 SNEGSKA (reference sequence). The CDR3 loop is CSALVADSYNEQFF. The CDR3 DNA is TGCAGTGCTCTGGTAGCGGACTCCTACAATGAGCAGTTCTTC.

The chain has TRBV5-1 and TRBJ2-5, with D possibly being TRBD2 (5 bases). CDR3 length: 17 amino acids. Germline V gene data show CDR1 as SGHRS and CDR2 as YFSETQ. The V gene lost 1 base and the J gene lost 2 bases, with 18 bases spanning the gap. CDR3 in DNA: TGCGCCAGCAGCTTGATTTTCGAGGGCGTTGTGCAAGAGACCCAGTACTTC. Its protein product is CASSLIFEGVVQETQYF.

The chain recombines TRBV7-9 with TRBJ2-2; D uncertain. The CDR3 length is 13 residues. Germline V gene lookup returns CDR1 SEHNR and CDR2 FQNEAQ (reference sequence). Trimming cost V 0 bases and J 4 bases, with 3 bases left between them. CDR3 nucleotides: TGTGCCAGCAGCTTAGCAACCACCGGGGAGCTGTTTTTT. Translating it yields CASSLATTGELFF.

J is TRBJ2-1 and V is TRBV5-1; the match to TRBD2 covers 7 bases. Germline trimming cut 3 bases from V and 3 bases from J; bases unmatched to any gene: 6. In germline, CDR1 is SGHRS, CDR2 YFSETQ. The CDR3 covers 15 residues. CDR3 sequence reads: CASSYLAGLYNEQFF. The CDR3 DNA sequence: TGCGCCAGCAGCTATTTAGCGGGCCTCTACAATGAGCAGTTCTTC.

The chain joins TRBV20-1 to TRBJ1-2; 7 nucleotides line up with TRBD1. The CDR3 runs to 14 residues. Germline lookup yields CDR1 DFQATT and CDR2 SNEGSKA (reference sequence). V shed 0 bases, J shed 8 bases, and the junction held 9 bases outside the gene matches. DNA for the CDR3: TGCAGTGCTAGAGATCTCAGGGGGATTCTCGGCTACACCTTC. It codes for CSARDLRGILGYTF.

V usage is TRBV6-2 or TRBV6-3 and J usage is TRBJ1-2; D remains unclear. The length of the CDR3 is 16 residues. Trimming took 2 bases from V and 5 from J, leaving 18 bases between them. Germline assignment: CDR1 MNHEY and CDR2 SVGEGT. CDR3 sequence: CASSYLGEPHRYGYTF. DNA for the CDR3: TGTGCCAGCAGTTACCTCGGGGAGCCGCATAGATATGGCTACACCTTC.

V usage is TRBV20-1 and J usage is TRBJ2-3; D is ambiguous. The CDR3 has 10 amino acids. The ends were cut back, 0 bases at V and 6 bases at J, with 1 base in the middle. Germline CDR1 is DFQATT and CDR2 is SNEGSKA (reference sequence). The CDR3 DNA follows: TGCAGTGCTAGAGACGATACGCAGTATTTT. It specifies CSARDDTQYF.

V gene TRBV5-1 combines with J gene TRBJ2-5, with D tentatively TRBD2 (6 bases). CDR1 and CDR2 (germline): SGHRS, YFSETQ. Trimming stripped 4 bases from V and 4 bases from J, with 23 bases between. CDR3 length: 17 residues. The CDR3 reads CASSGFLGEDWGETQYF. DNA of the CDR3: TGCGCCAGCAGCGGTTTCCTCGGGGAGGATTGGGGAGAGACCCAGTACTTC. The full variable domain, its missing parts supplied by reference TRBV5-1 and TRBJ2-5, is KAGVTQTPRYLIKTRGQQVTLSCSPISGHRSVSWYQQTPGQGLQFLFEYFSETQRNKGNFPGRFSGRQFSNSRSEMNVSTLELGDSALYLCASSGFLGEDWGETQYFGPGTRLLVL.

CDR3 sequence reads: CASSAPGLAVLGGSYEQYF. CDR3 in DNA: TGTGCCAGCAGTGCCCCGGGACTAGCGGTTCTCGGGGGCTCCTACGAGCAGTACTTC. The chain couples TRBV2 to TRBJ2-7; TRBD2 matches at 11 bases. The CDR3 totals 19 residues. CDR1 and CDR2 from the germline V gene are SNHLY and FYNNEI. V gave up 4 bases and J gave up 0 bases; unmatched junction bases: 14.

This clonotype was recorded only once. This chain joins TRBV5-1 and TRBJ1-1, with TRBD1 matching over 8 bases. The CDR3 is 14 amino acids. V lost 2 bases to trimming and J lost 4 bases; unmatched junction nucleotides: 4. The germline V gene encodes CDR1 SGHRS and CDR2 YFSETQ. The DNA for the CDR3 is TGCGCCAGCAGCTTAGGGACAGGCCCCACTGAAGCTTTCTTT. It is translated as CASSLGTGPTEAFF.

This chain links TRBV5-1 with TRBJ2-1, with D possibly matching TRBD2 (5 bases). V lost 2 bases and J lost 10, with 13 bases in between. Germline V gene data show CDR1 as SGHRS and CDR2 as YFSETQ. The CDR3 is 13 residues long. CDR3 DNA sequence: TGCGCCAGCAGCTTTGGACTCCTCTGGGAGCAGTTCTTC. As protein: CASSFGLLWEQFF. The whole variable domain, remainder taken from reference TRBV5-1 and TRBJ2-1, is KAGVTQTPRYLIKTRGQQVTLSCSPISGHRSVSWYQQTPGQGLQFLFEYFSETQRNKGNFPGRFSGRQFSNSRSEMNVSTLELGDSALYLCASSFGLLWEQFFGPGTRLTVL.

This clonotype has a handful of counts. This sequence joins TRBV29-1 and TRBJ2-2, with TRBD2 matching over 7 bases. With V trimmed by 1 base and J by 7 bases, 9 bases remained unmatched. Germline-derived CDR1 and CDR2 are SQVTM and ANQGSEA. The CDR3 length is 15 residues. In DNA form, the CDR3 reads TGCAGCGTTGAAGTTCGGGAGGCCCTCGGCGGGGAGCTGTTTTTT. It yields the protein CSVEVREALGGELFF.

V is TRBV20-1 and J is TRBJ2-5; 10 bases are shared with TRBD1. Germline loops: CDR1 DFQATT, CDR2 SNEGSKA (reference sequence). This CDR3 is 15 amino acids long. The trim removed 4 bases at V and 5 bases at J, leaving 10 bases unmatched. CDR3 sequence reads: CSATYGDRGLETQYF. CDR3 DNA sequence: TGCAGTGCTACCTACGGGGACAGGGGCTTGGAGACCCAGTACTTC.

This chain connects TRBV28 to TRBJ2-7, with D unresolved. Germline CDR1 and CDR2: MDHEN and SYDVKM. The ends were cut back, 3 bases at V and 0 bases at J, with 9 bases in the middle. The CDR3 contains 14 residues. The CDR3 loop is CASSLASVSYEQYV. As DNA, the CDR3 is TGTGCCAGCAGTTTGGCCTCCGTCTCCTACGAGCAGTACGTC.